This T cell receptor beta chain was documented in a study of blood T cell repertoires in COVID-19. The assay was immunoSEQ multiplex PCR, and TCRdb's table has in-frame clones only and misses some. Altogether hundreds of thousands of clones are present, 90% being singletons, with the ten largest covering roughly 16%. The trim removed 5 bases at V and 2 bases at J, leaving 9 bases unmatched. The CDR3 consists of 16 residues. Germline CDR1 PRHDT, CDR2 FYEKMQ (reference sequence). V usage is TRBV13 and J usage is TRBJ2-4, with TRBD1 matching over 7 bases. Input material: PBMCs or T cells enriched from blood (not recorded which). This TCR was recovered from a man aged 30 to 45 who had been exposed to COVID-19. The CDR3: CASSTMAGGTKNIQYF. CDR3 sequence (DNA): TGTGCCAGCAGCACAATGGCAGGGGGAACCAAAAACATTCAGTACTTC.